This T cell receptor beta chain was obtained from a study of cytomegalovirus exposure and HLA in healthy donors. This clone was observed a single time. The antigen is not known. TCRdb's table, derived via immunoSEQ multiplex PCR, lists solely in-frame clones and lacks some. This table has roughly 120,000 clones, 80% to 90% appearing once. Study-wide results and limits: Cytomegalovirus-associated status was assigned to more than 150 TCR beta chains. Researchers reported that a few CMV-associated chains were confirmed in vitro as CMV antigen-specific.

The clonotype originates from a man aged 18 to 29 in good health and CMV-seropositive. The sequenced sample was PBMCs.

The CDR3 DNA sequence: TGTGCCAGCAGGAGTGGAGGAGGTGGCTACACCTTC. Its protein is CASRSGGGGYTF. This rearrangement joins TRBV6-5 to TRBJ1-2; D gene ambiguous. Germline V gene sequence: CDR1 MNHEY, CDR2 SVGAGI. The V and J ends lost 6 bases and 7 bases respectively, with 12 bases between them. The length of the CDR3 is 12 residues.